This T cell receptor beta chain comes out of a study of cytomegalovirus exposure and HLA in healthy donors (dated by TCRdb to 2015 to 2018). General notes on the study: In an earlier analysis of 587 of the donors, about 260 Gb of sequence data and approximately 120 million unique TCR beta sequences from 150 million to 200 million T cells were reported. An early release covering 550 to 650 HLA-typed donors comprised 250 to 350 gigabases of sequencing data and some 79 million unique TCR sequences. Of the roughly 400 genotyped donors, around 81% fell in the genetic ancestry cluster associated with self-reported Caucasian donors. The study aimed to test whether cataloging public T cell receptors could reveal signatures of past pathogen exposure. Using immunosequencing, the study profiled T cell repertoires from fewer than 850 subjects and related those repertoires to cytomegalovirus serostatus. A separate validation cohort of approximately 130 different subjects was used in addition to the roughly 700-subject first cohort. To predict cytomegalovirus infection status, the study combined high-throughput TCR immunosequencing, statistical association of individual TCRs with disease status, and machine learning. A later analysis re-analyzed previously published TCR beta repertoires from 550 to 700 donors and added high-resolution HLA genotyping to study TCR occurrence patterns. In the later analysis, no new phenotypic data were used to find candidate immune exposures; instead, reliance was placed on TCR beta sequences and their occurrence across donors. In an earlier analysis of a few hundred of the donors, high-throughput TCR beta sequencing was used to judge whether each TCR beta V gene segment behaved as functional or pseudogenic. Donor age, sex, ethnicity and CMV serostatus were compiled alongside the repertoire data. A later genetic analysis took genome-wide SNP genotypes for 398 of the 666 donors and used that subset as a discovery cohort. All discovery cohort repertoires had been generated using a single sequencing platform. HLA typing included class I and class II loci at four-digit resolution. The number of typed donors differed by locus: 629-630 for A, B, C, DRB1 and DQB1; 500 to 550 for DQA1; 606 for DPA1; and some 470 for DPB1. A few DR-DQ haplotypes were treated as single units for association and clustering because of strong linkage in the cohort. On average, over 200,000 unique TCR beta nucleotide sequences were sequenced per donor among a few hundred genotyped donors of the cohort, with about 17% of those sequences being non-productive.

The cohort was made up of 500 to 800 healthy bone marrow donors. At the time of sampling, all cohort members were nominally healthy, though unrecorded immune exposures were likely present. The donor was CMV seropositive and was included in the group of 290 or so seropositive cohort members. Every donor gave a peripheral blood sample, and the peripheral blood mononuclear cells from that sample were used for TCR beta sequencing. The Qiagen DNeasy Blood Extraction Kit was used to extract genomic DNA from the blood cell samples. For this clone: Its antigen is still unknown. Qualities for individual bases were not recorded, and no much larger clone is one base off.

Study-wide conclusions, independent of this receptor: In a later analysis, most CMV-associated TCR beta chains were found to appear HLA-restricted, with HLA associations seemingly driven largely by CMV exposure. At a false discovery rate of 0.05, a later analysis linked fewer than 20,000 TCR beta sequences to specific HLA alleles. Broadly in line with IMGT annotations, most TCR beta V segments showed up in productive rearrangements about 90% or about 30% of the time in an earlier analysis of around 550 of the donors. Presence/absence analyses assumed roughly uniform sequencing depth across donors, an assumption that may not hold. According to a later analysis, TCR association rates differed among HLA loci, with DRB1 alleles showing the most associated TCRs and HLA-C alleles showing the fewest. The only immune exposure information available for the cohort was CMV serostatus. The cohort was sequenced for TCR beta chains only, and without alpha or paired-chain data the features that could be detected were limited. Linkage disequilibrium might explain the correlated functional status among segregating V segments, but an unknown experimental factor could not be excluded. In vitro tests confirmed that three of the cytomegalovirus-associated TCR beta chains recognize cytomegalovirus antigens. Several of the top co-occurrence clusters appeared to be linked to parvovirus B19, influenza, CMV and Epstein-Barr virus, according to a later analysis. The classifier was reported to diagnose cytomegalovirus status with high specificity and sensitivity in both the original and validation cohorts. A further reported finding was that TCR beta sequences accurately predicted the HLA-A and HLA-B alleles for most subjects in the first cohort. In a later analysis, HLA-associated TCR beta chains were found to be more clonally expanded and to have lower generation probabilities than equally common non-associated chains. The authors suggested that the approach could potentially be generalized to other disease states and immunological phenotypes. A later genetic analysis reported fewer N-insertions in productive TCRs among donors in an Asian-associated ancestry cluster than the roughly 700-donor mean. Because counts were too low, about 18 rarely observed V segments, including chromosome 9 orphons, were excluded from the earlier analysis of several hundred of the donors. A group of highly shared sequence variants was considered likely to be a technical artifact of the sequencing pipeline. Most TCR sequences were observed very rarely across donors, whereas some public TCRs were present in many individuals. An association between a missense DCLRE1C variant and V-gene and J-gene trimming of TCR beta chains was found in a later genetic analysis and replicated in an independent cohort. Because some donors lacked HLA typing at each locus, the association tests relied only on the typed subset. When HLA alleles, especially DR and DQ, strongly co-occurred, TCR associations were difficult to assign to individual alleles. Some IMGT-functional V segments, including TRBV6-2 and TRBV6-3, could not be distinguished by the 87-base-pair reads and were therefore excluded. In the study, roughly 160 TCR beta chains were listed as associated with cytomegalovirus.

The library came from the immunoSEQ multiplex PCR assay. For the multiplex PCR, a mixture combining 60 forward primers for TCR Vbeta segments and 13 reverse primers for TCR Jbeta segments was used. A multiplex PCR assay on genomic DNA amplified the CDR3 region of rearranged TCR beta genes. The Illumina HiSeq System was used to sequence the amplified TCR beta libraries as 87-base-pair reads. Under the source paper's analysis protocol: A later analysis counted about 76 million unique TCR beta chains across the 666 repertoires, and around 12 million of these chains were shared by at least two donors. A nearest-neighbor algorithm error-corrected the raw reads and collapsed the reads into unique sequences, merging closely related sequences to remove PCR and sequencing errors. To assign V, D and J gene segments, CDR3 sequences were aligned to IMGT reference sequences. For a sequence to be retained, a match of at least six nucleotides to both a V gene segment and a J gene segment was required. A rearrangement counted as productive if the CDR3 had no stop codons and remained in frame with V and J, and every other rearrangement counted as non-productive. CDR3 was defined by IMGT convention, running from the second conserved V-encoded cysteine to the conserved J-encoded phenylalanine. Sequences without an unambiguous match to a single V gene segment were excluded from the earlier analysis of a few hundred of the donors. An earlier analysis of 587 of the donors classified V segments as functional when productive rearrangements were above 56.7% and as segregating when the standard deviation between donors was above 5%. A statistical classification framework was built to diagnose cytomegalovirus status from the catalog of TCR beta chain sequences. In a later analysis, TCR nucleotide sequences were compared against IMGT/GENE-DB human TR gene sequences so that V and J genes could be assigned. The TCRdist pipeline was used in a later analysis to assign CDR3 sequences and most-parsimonious VDJ recombination scenarios. In a later analysis, every TCR beta chain was defined by the combination of its CDR3 amino acid sequence and its V-gene family, and reads without a unique V-gene family were dropped. As a way to deal with suspected cross-contamination and a sequencing artifact, a later analysis dropped roughly 600 nucleotide sequences that were highly shared and had low generation probability. In a later analysis, a clonal expansion index was calculated for each public chain from normalized within-repertoire ranks of inferred template counts. In a later analysis, generation probabilities were computed with a VDJ recombination model fitted to out-of-frame rearrangements, and the resulting probabilities were checked against IGoR. A later analysis scored TCR-TCR, TCR-HLA and TCR-CMV co-occurrence with hypergeometric tests, applying a repertoire-size bias correction to TCR pairs. To estimate false discovery rates, a later analysis permuted the HLA or CMV assignments 20 times. In a later analysis, co-occurring TCRs were grouped with DBSCAN, and TCRdist sequence similarity was added when clustering was performed within HLA-allele-positive subsets. Co-occurrence clustering excluded repertoires with fewer than 30,000 or more than 120,000 public chains, plus five with anomalous nucleotide sharing. TCRdb obtained this table from immuneACCESS and retained in-frame rearrangements with V and J assigned. These tables miss some clones; where compared with another copy, unresolved V genes account for less than half of the shortfall, and the remainder is unexplained. Clone size and the V and J calls come from that table; the DNA yielded D and trimming. This sample lists roughly 130,000 clones; around 69% were detected once. Roughly 8.6% of the sample is held by the ten biggest clonotypes.

CDR3 length: 18 amino acids, cysteine to phenylalanine. CDR3 DNA only is kept here, 54 bases in frame from base 1. Compared with germline, V lacks 3 bases and J lacks 0 bases; bases without a gene match: 13. CDR1 and CDR2 are drawn from the germline V gene: MNHNS, SASEGT. The chain employs TRBV6-1 and TRBJ1-2; 7 central nucleotides agree with TRBD1. The specimen sequenced was PBMCs. The clonotype comes from a woman in her thirties or forties in good health and CMV-seropositive. The nucleotides read TGTGCCAGCAGTGAGCGGGTAGACAGGGCCATAACTAACTATGGCTACACCTTC. The encoded protein is CASSERVDRAITNYGYTF.